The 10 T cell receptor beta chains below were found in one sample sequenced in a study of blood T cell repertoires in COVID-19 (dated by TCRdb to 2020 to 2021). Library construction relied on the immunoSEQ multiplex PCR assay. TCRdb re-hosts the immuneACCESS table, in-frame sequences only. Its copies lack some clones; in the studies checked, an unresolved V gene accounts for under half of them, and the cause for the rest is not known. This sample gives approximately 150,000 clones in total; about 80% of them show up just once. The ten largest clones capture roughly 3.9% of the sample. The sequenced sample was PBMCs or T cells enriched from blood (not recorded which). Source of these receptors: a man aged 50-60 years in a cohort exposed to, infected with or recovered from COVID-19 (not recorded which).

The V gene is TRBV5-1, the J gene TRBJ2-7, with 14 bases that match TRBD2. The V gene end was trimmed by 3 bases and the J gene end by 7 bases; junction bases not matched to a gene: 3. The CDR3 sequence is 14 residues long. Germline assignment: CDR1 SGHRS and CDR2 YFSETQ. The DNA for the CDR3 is TGCGCCAGCAGCTCGGGACTAGCGGGAGAAGAGCAGTACTTC. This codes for CASSSGLAGEEQYF.

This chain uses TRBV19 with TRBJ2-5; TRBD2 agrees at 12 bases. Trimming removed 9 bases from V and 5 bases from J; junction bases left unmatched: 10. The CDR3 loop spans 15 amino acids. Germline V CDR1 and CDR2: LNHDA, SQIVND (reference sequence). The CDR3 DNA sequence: TGTGCCAGCCTCATAAGACTAGCGGGGGAGGAGACCCAGTACTTC. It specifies CASLIRLAGEETQYF.

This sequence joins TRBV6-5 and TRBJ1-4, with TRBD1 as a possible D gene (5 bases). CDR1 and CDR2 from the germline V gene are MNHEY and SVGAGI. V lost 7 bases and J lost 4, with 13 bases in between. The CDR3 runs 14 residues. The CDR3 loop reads CASKIPGLNEKLFF. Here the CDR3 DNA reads TGTGCCAGCAAGATTCCGGGACTTAATGAAAAACTGTTTTTT.

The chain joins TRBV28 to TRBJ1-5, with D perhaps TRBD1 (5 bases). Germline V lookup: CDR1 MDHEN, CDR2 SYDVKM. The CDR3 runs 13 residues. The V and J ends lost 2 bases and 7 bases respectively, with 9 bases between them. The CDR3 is CASSLGGWQPQHF. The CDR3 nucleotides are TGTGCCAGCAGTTTAGGGGGGTGGCAGCCCCAGCATTTT.

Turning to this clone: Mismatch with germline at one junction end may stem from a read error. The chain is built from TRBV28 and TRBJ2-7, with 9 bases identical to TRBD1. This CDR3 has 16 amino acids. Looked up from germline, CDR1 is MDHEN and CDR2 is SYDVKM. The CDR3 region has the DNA TGTGCCAGCAGTTTACTAGGGACAGGGAACTCCCACGAGCAGTACTTC. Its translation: CASSLLGTGNSHEQYF.

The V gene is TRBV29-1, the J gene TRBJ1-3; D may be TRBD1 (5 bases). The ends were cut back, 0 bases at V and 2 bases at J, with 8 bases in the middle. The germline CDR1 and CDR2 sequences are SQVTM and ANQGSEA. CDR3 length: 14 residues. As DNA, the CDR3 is TGCAGCGTTGAAGATGGGGGGGCTGGAAACACCATATATTTT. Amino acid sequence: CSVEDGGAGNTIYF. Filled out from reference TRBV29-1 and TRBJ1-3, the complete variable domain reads SAVISQKPSRDICQRGTSLTIQCQVDSQVTMMFWYRQQPGQSLTLIATANQGSEATYESGFVIDKFPISRPNLTFSTLTVSNMSPEDSSIYLCSVEDGGAGNTIYFGEGSWLTVV.

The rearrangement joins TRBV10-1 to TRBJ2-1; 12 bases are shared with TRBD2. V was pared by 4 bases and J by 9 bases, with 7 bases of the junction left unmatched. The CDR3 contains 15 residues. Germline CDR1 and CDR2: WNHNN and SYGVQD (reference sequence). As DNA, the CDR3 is TGCGCCAGCAGTGGGACTAGCGGGAAGATCGGTGAGCAGTTCTTC. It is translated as CASSGTSGKIGEQFF.

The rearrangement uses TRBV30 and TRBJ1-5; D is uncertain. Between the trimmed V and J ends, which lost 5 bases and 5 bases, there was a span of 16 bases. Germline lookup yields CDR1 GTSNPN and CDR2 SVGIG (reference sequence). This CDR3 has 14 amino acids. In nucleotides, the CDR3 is TGTGCCTGGGGCGGGGAAAAATTGGATCAGCCCCAGCATTTT. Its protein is CAWGGEKLDQPQHF.

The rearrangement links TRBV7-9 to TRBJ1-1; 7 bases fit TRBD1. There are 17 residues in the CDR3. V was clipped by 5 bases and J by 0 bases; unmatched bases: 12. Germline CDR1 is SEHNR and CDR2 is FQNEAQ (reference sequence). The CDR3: CASSRTTGTAVNTEAFF. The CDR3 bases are TGTGCCAGCAGCCGTACTACTGGGACAGCAGTGAACACTGAAGCTTTCTTT.

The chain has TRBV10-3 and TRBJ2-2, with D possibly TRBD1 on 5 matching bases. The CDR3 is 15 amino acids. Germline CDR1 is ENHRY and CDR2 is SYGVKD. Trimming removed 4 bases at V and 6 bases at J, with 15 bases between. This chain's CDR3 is CAISGQGLFSGELFF. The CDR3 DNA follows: TGTGCCATCAGTGGCCAGGGTTTGTTCTCCGGGGAGCTGTTTTTT.